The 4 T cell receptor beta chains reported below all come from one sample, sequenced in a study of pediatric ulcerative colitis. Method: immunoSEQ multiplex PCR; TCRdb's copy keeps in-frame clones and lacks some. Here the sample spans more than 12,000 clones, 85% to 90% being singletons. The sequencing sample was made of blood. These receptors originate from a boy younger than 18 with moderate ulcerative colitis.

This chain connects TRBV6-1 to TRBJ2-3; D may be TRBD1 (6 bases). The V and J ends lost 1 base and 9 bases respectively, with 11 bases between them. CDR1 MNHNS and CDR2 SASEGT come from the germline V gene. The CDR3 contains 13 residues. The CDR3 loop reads CASSEGAGATQYF. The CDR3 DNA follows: TGTGCCAGCAGTGAAGGAGCAGGGGCCACGCAGTATTTT.

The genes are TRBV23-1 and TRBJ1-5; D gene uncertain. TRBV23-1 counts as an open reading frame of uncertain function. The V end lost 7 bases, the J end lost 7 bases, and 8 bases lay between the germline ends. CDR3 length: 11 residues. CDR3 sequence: CASTKGQPQHF. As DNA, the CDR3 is TGCGCCAGCACTAAAGGGCAGCCCCAGCATTTT.

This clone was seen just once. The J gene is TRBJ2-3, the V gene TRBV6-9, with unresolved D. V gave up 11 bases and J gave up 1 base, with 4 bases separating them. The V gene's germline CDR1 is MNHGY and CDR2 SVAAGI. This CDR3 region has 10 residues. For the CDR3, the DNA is TGTGCCGGTGGCACAGATACGCAGTATTTT. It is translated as CAGGTDTQYF.

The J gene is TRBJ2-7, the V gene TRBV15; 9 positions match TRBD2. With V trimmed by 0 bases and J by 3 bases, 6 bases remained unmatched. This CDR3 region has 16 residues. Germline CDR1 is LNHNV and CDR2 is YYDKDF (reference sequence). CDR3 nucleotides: TGTGCCACCAGCAGAGATTGGGGGACTAGCAACTACGAGCAGTACTTC. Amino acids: CATSRDWGTSNYEQYF.